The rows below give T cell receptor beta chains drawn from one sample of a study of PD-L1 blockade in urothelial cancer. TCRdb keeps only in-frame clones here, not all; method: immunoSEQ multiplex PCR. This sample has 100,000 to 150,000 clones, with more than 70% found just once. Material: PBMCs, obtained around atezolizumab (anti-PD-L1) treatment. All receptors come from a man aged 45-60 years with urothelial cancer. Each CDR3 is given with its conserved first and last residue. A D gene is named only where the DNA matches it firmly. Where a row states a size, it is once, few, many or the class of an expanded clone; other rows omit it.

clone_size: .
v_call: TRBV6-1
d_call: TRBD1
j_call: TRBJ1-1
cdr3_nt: TGTGCCAGCAGTAGACAGGGTTGGGTTAACACTGAAGCTTTCTTT
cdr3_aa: CASSRQGWVNTEAFF

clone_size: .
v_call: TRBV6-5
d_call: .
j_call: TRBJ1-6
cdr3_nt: TGTGCCAGCAGACACCGCCACGATTCACCCCTCCACTTT
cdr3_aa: CASRHRHDSPLHF

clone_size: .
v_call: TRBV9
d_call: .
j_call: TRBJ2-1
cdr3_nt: TGTGCCAGCAGCGTAGGAGGGTTCTATGAGCAGTTCTTC
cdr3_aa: CASSVGGFYEQFF

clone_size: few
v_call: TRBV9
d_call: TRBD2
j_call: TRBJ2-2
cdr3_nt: TGTGCCAGCACCCTCACCGGGACTAGCGGTGACACCGGGGAGCTGTTTTTT
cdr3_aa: CASTLTGTSGDTGELFF

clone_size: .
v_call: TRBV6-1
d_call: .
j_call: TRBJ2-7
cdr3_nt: TGTGCCAGCAGTGAGGGTTGGGGGCTCAGCGACGAGCAGTACTTC
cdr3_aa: CASSEGWGLSDEQYF

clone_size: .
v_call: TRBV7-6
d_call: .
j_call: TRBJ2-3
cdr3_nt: TGTGCCAGCAGCTCAGGACGGGGAGCAAATACGCAGTATTTT
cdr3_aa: CASSSGRGANTQYF

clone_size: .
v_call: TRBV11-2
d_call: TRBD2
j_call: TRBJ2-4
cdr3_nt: TGTGCCAGCAGCCCGAAGGGGCCCCGACTAGCGGGAGCGGGAAACATTCAGTACTTC
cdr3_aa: CASSPKGPRLAGAGNIQYF

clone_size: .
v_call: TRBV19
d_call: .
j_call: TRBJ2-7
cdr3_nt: TGTGCCAGTAATCAGGAGGGGGCTAGCCCTACCTACGAGCAGTACTTC
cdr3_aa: CASNQEGASPTYEQYF

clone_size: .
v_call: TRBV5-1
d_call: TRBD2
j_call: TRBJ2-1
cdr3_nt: TGCGCCAGCAGCTTACGACTAGCGGGAGGAAATGAGCAGTTCTTC
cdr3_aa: CASSLRLAGGNEQFF

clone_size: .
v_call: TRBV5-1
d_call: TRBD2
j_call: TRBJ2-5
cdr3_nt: TGCGCCAGCAGCACGGGGGGGGGACTGTCAGAGACCCAGTACTTC
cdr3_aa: CASSTGGGLSETQYF